This section outlines one T cell receptor beta chain sequence together with its context. Its target is unknown. The sample comes from a study of PD-1 blockade in classical Hodgkin lymphoma. Overall study findings and caveats: At C4D1, TCR diversity had climbed significantly for CD4+ cells, though not for CD8+ cells.

CDR3 length: 15 residues. Germline CDR1 reads SGHVS; CDR2 reads FNYEAQ. V gave up 1 base and J gave up 2 bases, with 11 bases separating them. Regarding time point: cycle 4 day 1 (C4D1), after about 6 weeks of nivolumab. Each and every patient relapsed after autologous stem cell transplantation, and patients got differing brentuximab vedotin exposure. Data came from immunoSEQ multiplex PCR; TCRdb stores just in-frame clones and leaves some out. This repertoire shows several thousand clones, around three quarters found once; its top ten account for 45%. J is TRBJ2-5 and V is TRBV7-6; no clear D. The origin of this receptor is a human donor with classical Hodgkin lymphoma. The specimen was peripheral blood mononuclear cells (PBMCs), collected before the fourth cycle of nivolumab. The CDR3 DNA sequence: TGTGCCAGCAGCTTAGTGGAATTTGGGCAAGAGACCCAGTACTTC. Its translation: CASSLVEFGQETQYF.